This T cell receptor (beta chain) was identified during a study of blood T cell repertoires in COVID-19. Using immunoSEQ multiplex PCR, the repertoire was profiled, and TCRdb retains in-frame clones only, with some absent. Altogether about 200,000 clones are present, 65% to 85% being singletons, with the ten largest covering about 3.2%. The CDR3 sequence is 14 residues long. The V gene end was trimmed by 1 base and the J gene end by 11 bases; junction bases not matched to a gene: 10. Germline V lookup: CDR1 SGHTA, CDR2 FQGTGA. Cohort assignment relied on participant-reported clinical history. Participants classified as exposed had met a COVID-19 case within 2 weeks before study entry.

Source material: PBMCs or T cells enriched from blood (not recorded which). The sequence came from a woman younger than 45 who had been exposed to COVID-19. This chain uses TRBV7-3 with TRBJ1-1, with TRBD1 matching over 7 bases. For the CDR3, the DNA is TGTGCCAGCAGCTTAATAGGAACAGGGGAAGTTGCTTTCTTT. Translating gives CASSLIGTGEVAFF.